This T cell receptor beta chain came from a study of OX40 agonist ivuxolimab in advanced cancers. Looking at the study overall: The treatment was a fully human IgG2 OX40 agonist, ivuxolimab. Study-level results: Low clonal expansion, among the lowest seen, marked partial responders at 0.1-3.0 mg/kg. Normalized expansion of T-cell clones was also low for some nonresponders.

Only in-frame clones appear in the TCRdb table, and some are missing; sequencing was by immunoSEQ multiplex PCR. The repertoire holds roughly 110,000 clones, 85% to 95% seen once, with around 1.2% in the top ten. Comment on this clone: The antigen remains undetermined.

The CDR3 has 15 amino acids. Germline CDR1 LNHDA, CDR2 SQIVND (reference sequence). V lost 0 bases to trimming and J lost 5 bases, with 13 bases between them. This sample comprised CD4+ or CD8+ T cells sorted from blood, obtained in a trial of the OX40 agonist ivuxolimab. The chain joins TRBV19 to TRBJ1-1; D perhaps matches TRBD1 (5 bases). This receptor was obtained from an adult with an advanced solid tumor such as melanoma, head and neck, liver or kidney cancer. CDR3: CASSIDPPGRTEAFF. The CDR3 DNA follows: TGTGCCAGTAGTATAGATCCTCCAGGGCGGACTGAAGCTTTCTTT.